The next 21 T cell receptor beta chains were all read from a single sample in a study of blood T cell repertoires in COVID-19. Here immunoSEQ multiplex PCR was the method, and the copy in TCRdb shows in-frame clones only, minus some. The data hold 110,000 or so clones, with around 89% observed a single time. Material for sequencing was peripheral blood. Receptors were obtained from a woman aged 45 to 65 with acute or convalescent COVID-19.

This chain joins TRBV7-3 and TRBJ2-1, with D possibly being TRBD1 (6 bases). Germline lookup yields CDR1 SGHTA and CDR2 FQGTGA. V shed 5 bases and J shed 9 bases, with 20 bases lying between them. The CDR3 runs 15 residues. CDR3 DNA: TGTGCCAGCAGCCCGGACAGCTATACGTACGGTGAGCAGTTCTTC. Amino acids: CASSPDSYTYGEQFF.

The genes are TRBV4-2 and TRBJ2-2; 15 bases fit TRBD2. V lost 2 bases, J lost 4 bases, and 14 bases stayed unmatched. The CDR3 extends over 21 amino acids. Germline CDR1 and CDR2: LGHNA and YNFKEQ. CDR3 protein: CASSQPIAGLAGGLVTGELFF. CDR3 nucleotides: TGTGCCAGCAGCCAACCGATCGCTGGACTAGCGGGGGGGTTGGTCACCGGGGAGCTGTTTTTT.

This sequence joins TRBV18 and TRBJ1-1; 7 bases fit TRBD1. CDR1 and CDR2 (germline): KGHSH, LQKENI. V lost 4 bases to trimming and J lost 0 bases; unmatched junction nucleotides: 5. The length of the CDR3 is 15 residues. The CDR3 is CASSQFGQVNTEAFF. The CDR3 DNA is TGTGCCAGCTCACAATTCGGACAGGTGAACACTGAAGCTTTCTTT.

This chain uses TRBV25-1 with TRBJ1-1, with TRBD1 as a possible D gene (5 bases). Per germline, CDR1 MGHDK and CDR2 SYGVNS. The CDR3 has 16 amino acids. V gave up 3 bases and J gave up 7 bases, with 21 bases separating them. The CDR3 region is CASSEGGALVIDEAFF. CDR3 nucleotides: TGTGCCAGCAGTGAGGGAGGGGCCTTGGTAATTGATGAAGCTTTCTTT.

The chain carries TRBV7-9 and TRBJ2-1, with 9 nucleotides matching TRBD2. CDR1 and CDR2 (germline): SEHNR, FQNEAQ (reference sequence). Trimming removed 6 bases from V and 7 bases from J; junction bases left unmatched: 7. The CDR3 is 14 amino acids. The CDR3 sequence: CASSNSGSWNEQFF. CDR3 sequence (DNA): TGTGCCAGCAGTAATAGCGGGAGCTGGAATGAGCAGTTCTTC. Combining the CDR3 with reference TRBV7-9 and TRBJ2-1 gives the whole variable domain DTGVSQNPRHKITKRGQNVTFRCDPISEHNRLYWYRQTLGQGPEFLTYFQNEAQLEKSRLLSDRFSAERPKGSFSTLEIQRTEQGDSAMYLCASSNSGSWNEQFFGPGTRLTVL.

The CDR3 region is CASSIDQTGSGGELFF. CDR3 nucleotides: TGTGCCAGTAGTATAGACCAGACAGGGTCGGGCGGGGAGCTGTTTTTT. The rearrangement uses TRBV19 and TRBJ2-2, with 7 nucleotides matching TRBD1. The germline gives CDR1 LNHDA, CDR2 SQIVND (reference sequence). V shed 0 bases and J 7 bases; nucleotides not matched to a gene: 8. This CDR3 spans 16 amino acids.

The chain couples TRBV5-4 to TRBJ1-1; D ambiguous. Trimming shortened V by 10 bases and J by 3 bases, and 16 bases separated the two germline ends. The germline V gene has CDR1 SGHNT and CDR2 YYREEE (reference sequence). There are 13 residues in the CDR3. The CDR3 DNA sequence: TGTGCCTCACGATTGGGCTGGGACACTGAAGCTTTCTTT. The encoded protein is CASRLGWDTEAFF.

This chain joins TRBV14 and TRBJ2-1; 10 nucleotides line up with TRBD2. J gave up 5 bases and V 4 bases, and 8 bases lay outside the gene matches. The CDR3 is 16 amino acids. Germline values: CDR1 SGHDN, CDR2 FVKESK. The CDR3: CASSRILAGRDNEQFF. CDR3 sequence (DNA): TGTGCCAGCAGCCGAATACTAGCGGGGCGAGACAATGAGCAGTTCTTC.

The chain carries TRBV6-6 and TRBJ2-7; TRBD2 aligns across 11 bases. J gave up 3 bases and V 0 bases, and 1 base lay outside the gene matches. This CDR3 contains 15 residues. In germline, CDR1 is MNHNY, CDR2 SVGAGI (reference sequence). The CDR3 bases are TGTGCCAGCAGTTACTCGACTAGCGGGGACTACGAGCAGTACTTC. It translates to CASSYSTSGDYEQYF.

This sequence joins TRBV2 and TRBJ1-1, with a possible D match to TRBD1 (5 bases). There are 16 residues in the CDR3. Trimming took 5 bases from V and 0 from J, leaving 16 bases between them. Looked up from germline, CDR1 is SNHLY and CDR2 is FYNNEI. The DNA of the CDR3 is TGTGCCAGCAGTACCACTGACAGAGACATGAACACTGAAGCTTTCTTT. As protein: CASSTTDRDMNTEAFF. Full variable domain (outside the CDR3, taken from reference TRBV2 and TRBJ1-1): EPEVTQTPSHQVTQMGQEVILRCVPISNHLYFYWYRQILGQKVEFLVSFYNNEISEKSEIFDDQFSVERPDGSNFTLKIRSTKLEDSAMYFCASSTTDRDMNTEAFFGQGTRLTVV.

The chain combines TRBV7-2 with TRBJ2-1; D call uncertain. The germline V and J ends were trimmed by 3 bases and 9 bases, with 6 bases remaining between them. This CDR3 contains 11 residues. Germline values: CDR1 SGHTA, CDR2 FQGNSA. The CDR3 protein is CASSFGLEQFF. Written as DNA, the CDR3 is TGTGCCAGCAGCTTTGGCCTTGAGCAGTTCTTC.

This clone was seen once. This chain joins TRBV12-3 or TRBV12-4 and TRBJ2-2; D is unclear. The V gene lost 5 bases and the J gene lost 6 bases, with 10 bases spanning the gap. The CDR3 runs 13 residues. The CDR3: CASSLSHSGELFF. In DNA form, the CDR3 reads TGTGCCAGCAGTCTTTCTCACTCCGGGGAGCTGTTTTTT.

CDR3 protein: CASSLWGLAGGRTGELFF. In nucleotides, the CDR3 is TGCGCCAGCAGTCTATGGGGACTAGCGGGGGGGCGTACCGGGGAGCTGTTTTTT. V is TRBV10-2 and J is TRBJ2-2; the match to TRBD2 covers 16 bases. CDR1 and CDR2 from the germline V gene are WSHSY and SAAADI. The J segment lost 5 bases and the V segment lost 5 bases, leaving 8 bases of the junction unmatched. The CDR3 has 18 amino acids.

The chain couples TRBV30 to TRBJ2-6, with D perhaps matching TRBD1 (5 bases). Germline V CDR1 and CDR2: GTSNPN, SVGIG (reference sequence). V lost 4 bases and J 0 bases, leaving 13 bases between the germline ends. The CDR3 totals 16 residues. The CDR3 spells CAWKHQGSSGANVLTF. CDR3 DNA sequence: TGTGCCTGGAAGCACCAGGGATCCTCTGGGGCCAACGTCCTGACTTTC.

The V and J genes are TRBV28 and TRBJ1-2, with unresolved D. Per the germline V gene, CDR1 is MDHEN and CDR2 is SYDVKM. V dropped 6 bases and J dropped 4 bases, with 15 bases sitting between them. This CDR3 is built from 14 residues. The CDR3 bases are TGTGCCAGCAGGTCGCCGGGAGCTTCCTATGGCTACACCTTC. Residues: CASRSPGASYGYTF.

The J gene is TRBJ1-3, the V gene TRBV11-2; maybe TRBD1 (5 bases). The CDR3 covers 15 residues. The ends were cut back, 1 base at V and 0 bases at J, with 7 bases in the middle. Looked up from germline, CDR1 is SGHAT and CDR2 is FQNNGV. CDR3 loop: CASSLAGGSGNTIYF. The CDR3 DNA follows: TGTGCCAGCAGCTTAGCCGGGGGCTCTGGAAACACCATATATTTT. Variable domain in full (rest from reference TRBV11-2 and TRBJ1-3): EAGVAQSPRYKIIEKRQSVAFWCNPISGHATLYWYQQILGQGPKLLIQFQNNGVVDDSQLPKDRFSAERLKGVDSTLKIQPAKLEDSAVYLCASSLAGGSGNTIYFGEGSWLTVV.

The CDR3 DNA reads as TGCAGCGTTGACCAGACTAGCGGAACAGATACGCAGTATTTT. Translating it yields CSVDQTSGTDTQYF. V and J are TRBV29-1 and TRBJ2-3, with TRBD2 matching over 9 bases. J was trimmed by 3 bases and V by 3 bases; bases with no gene match: 4. Per the germline V gene, CDR1 is SQVTM and CDR2 is ANQGSEA. The CDR3 runs to 14 residues.

The chain employs TRBV4-1 and TRBJ1-2; possibly TRBD1 for D (5 bases). Germline V gene data show CDR1 as MGHRA and CDR2 as YSYEKL. The length of the CDR3 is 13 residues. V gave up 2 bases and J gave up 2 bases, with 6 bases separating them. Here the CDR3 reads CASSQRQNYGYTF. The CDR3, as DNA: TGCGCCAGCAGCCAACGACAGAACTATGGCTACACCTTC.

This clone was recorded once. The CDR3 DNA follows: TGTGCCTCCCCGAGGGTCGGGACACCTTTCCGAGGCGGGGAGCTGTTTTTT. Protein sequence: CASPRVGTPFRGGELFF. The chain couples TRBV30 to TRBJ2-2, with D possibly TRBD1 on 6 matching bases. The CDR3 sequence is 17 residues long. V shed 7 bases and J shed 7 bases, with 28 bases lying between them. Germline V gene lookup returns CDR1 GTSNPN and CDR2 SVGIG (reference sequence).

The CDR3 loop reads CASSFKGGEGAFF. Written as DNA, the CDR3 is TGTGCCAGCAGTTTTAAGGGTGGGGAGGGGGCTTTCTTT. The chain is built from TRBV12-3 or TRBV12-4 and TRBJ1-1; TRBD1 might be the D (5 bases). CDR3 length: 13 residues. V lost 3 bases, J lost 11 bases, and 16 bases lay in between.

This rearrangement joins TRBV18 to TRBJ2-1; 7 nucleotides match TRBD1. Unmatched junction bases numbered 7, after V lost 0 bases and J lost 8 bases. There are 15 residues in the CDR3. CDR1 is KGHSH and CDR2 is LQKENI in the germline V gene. The chain's CDR3 is CASSPPTGFMDEQFF. DNA of the CDR3: TGTGCCAGCTCACCACCGACAGGGTTCATGGATGAGCAGTTCTTC.